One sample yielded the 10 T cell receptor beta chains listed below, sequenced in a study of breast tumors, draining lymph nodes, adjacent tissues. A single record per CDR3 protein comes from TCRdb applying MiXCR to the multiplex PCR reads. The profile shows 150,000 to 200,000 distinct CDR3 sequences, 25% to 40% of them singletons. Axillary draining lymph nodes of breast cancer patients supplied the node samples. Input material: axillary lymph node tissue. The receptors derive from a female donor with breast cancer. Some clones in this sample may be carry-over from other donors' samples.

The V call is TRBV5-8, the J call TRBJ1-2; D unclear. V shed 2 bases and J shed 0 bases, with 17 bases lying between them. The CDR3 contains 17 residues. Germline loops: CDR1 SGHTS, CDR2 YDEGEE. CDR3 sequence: CASSFRPGVRPNYGYTF. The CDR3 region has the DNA TGTGCCAGCAGCTTTCGGCCAGGAGTGCGTCCTAACTATGGCTACACCTTC. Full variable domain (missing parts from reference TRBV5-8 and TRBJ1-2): EAGVTQSPTHLIKTRGQQATLRCSPISGHTSVYWYQQALGLGLQFLLWYDEGEERNRGNFPPRFSGRQFPNYSSELNVNALELEDSALYLCASSFRPGVRPNYGYTFGSGTRLTVV.

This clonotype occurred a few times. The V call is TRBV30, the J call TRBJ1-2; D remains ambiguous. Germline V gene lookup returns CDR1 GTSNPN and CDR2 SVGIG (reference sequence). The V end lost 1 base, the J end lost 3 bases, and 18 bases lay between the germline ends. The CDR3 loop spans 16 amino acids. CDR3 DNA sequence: TGTGCCTGGAGTGCCTCCCGGGGTGGTTTAGACTATGGCTACACCTTC. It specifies CAWSASRGGLDYGYTF.

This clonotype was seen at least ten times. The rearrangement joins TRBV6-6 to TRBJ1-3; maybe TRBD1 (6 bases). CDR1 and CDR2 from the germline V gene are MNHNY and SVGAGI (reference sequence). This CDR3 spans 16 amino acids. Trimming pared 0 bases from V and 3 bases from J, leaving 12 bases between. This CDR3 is CASSYSVGASGNTIYF. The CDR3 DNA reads TGTGCCAGCAGTTACTCCGTGGGGGCGAGTGGAAACACCATATATTTT.

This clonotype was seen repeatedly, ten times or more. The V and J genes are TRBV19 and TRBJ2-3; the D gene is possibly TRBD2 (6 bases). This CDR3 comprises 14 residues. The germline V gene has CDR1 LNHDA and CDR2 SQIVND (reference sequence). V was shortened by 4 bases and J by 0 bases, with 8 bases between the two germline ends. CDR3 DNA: TGTGCCAGTAGTAGGGGACTCAGCACAGATACGCAGTATTTT. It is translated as CASSRGLSTDTQYF.

Here the CDR3 DNA reads TGTGCCAGCAGGCCGATGCTTTGGCAGTTCTTC. Translating gives CASRPMLWQFF. V usage is TRBV6-1 and J usage is TRBJ2-1, with D hard to call. V was shortened by 6 bases and J by 12 bases, with 12 bases between the two germline ends. This CDR3 spans 11 amino acids. Germline CDR1 is MNHNS and CDR2 is SASEGT.

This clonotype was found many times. The chain's CDR3 is CASSINSGGGGNTQYF. CDR3 DNA: TGTGCCAGTAGTATCAATAGCGGGGGCGGGGGAAATACGCAGTATTTT. The chain links TRBV19 to TRBJ2-3, with TRBD2 matching 9 bases. The CDR3 totals 16 residues. V trimming: 3 bases; J trimming: 7 bases; junction bases outside the gene matches: 11. In germline, CDR1 is LNHDA, CDR2 SQIVND (reference sequence).

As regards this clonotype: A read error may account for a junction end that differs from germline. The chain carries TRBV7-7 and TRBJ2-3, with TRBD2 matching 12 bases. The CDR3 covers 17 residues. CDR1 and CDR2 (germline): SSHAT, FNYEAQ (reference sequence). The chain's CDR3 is CASSPYRLAGVSDTQYF. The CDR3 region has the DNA TGTGCTAGCAGTCCGTACAGACTAGCGGGAGTCTCAGATACGCAGTATTTT.

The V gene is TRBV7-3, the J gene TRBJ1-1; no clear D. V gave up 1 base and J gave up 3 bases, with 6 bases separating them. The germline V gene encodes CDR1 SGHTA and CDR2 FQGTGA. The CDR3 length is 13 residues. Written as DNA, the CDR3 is TGTGCCAGCAGCTTAATGCCAGACACTGAAGCTTTCTTT. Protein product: CASSLMPDTEAFF.

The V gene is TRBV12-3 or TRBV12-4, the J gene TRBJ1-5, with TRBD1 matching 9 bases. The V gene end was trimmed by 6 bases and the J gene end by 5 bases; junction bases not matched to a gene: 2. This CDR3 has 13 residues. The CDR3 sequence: CASRGQGHQPQHF. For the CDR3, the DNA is TGTGCCAGCAGGGGACAGGGACATCAGCCCCAGCATTTT.

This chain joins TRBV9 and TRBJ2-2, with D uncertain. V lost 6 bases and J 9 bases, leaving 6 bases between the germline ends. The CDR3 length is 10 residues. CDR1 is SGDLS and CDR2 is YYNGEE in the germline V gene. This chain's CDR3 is CASTRRELFF. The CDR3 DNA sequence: TGTGCCAGCACCCGGCGGGAGCTGTTTTTT. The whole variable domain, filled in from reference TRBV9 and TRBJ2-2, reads DSGVTQTPKHLITATGQRVTLRCSPRSGDLSVYWYQQSLDQGLQFLIQYYNGEERAKGNILERFSAQQFPDLHSELNLSSLELGDSALYFCASTRRELFFGEGSRLTVL.